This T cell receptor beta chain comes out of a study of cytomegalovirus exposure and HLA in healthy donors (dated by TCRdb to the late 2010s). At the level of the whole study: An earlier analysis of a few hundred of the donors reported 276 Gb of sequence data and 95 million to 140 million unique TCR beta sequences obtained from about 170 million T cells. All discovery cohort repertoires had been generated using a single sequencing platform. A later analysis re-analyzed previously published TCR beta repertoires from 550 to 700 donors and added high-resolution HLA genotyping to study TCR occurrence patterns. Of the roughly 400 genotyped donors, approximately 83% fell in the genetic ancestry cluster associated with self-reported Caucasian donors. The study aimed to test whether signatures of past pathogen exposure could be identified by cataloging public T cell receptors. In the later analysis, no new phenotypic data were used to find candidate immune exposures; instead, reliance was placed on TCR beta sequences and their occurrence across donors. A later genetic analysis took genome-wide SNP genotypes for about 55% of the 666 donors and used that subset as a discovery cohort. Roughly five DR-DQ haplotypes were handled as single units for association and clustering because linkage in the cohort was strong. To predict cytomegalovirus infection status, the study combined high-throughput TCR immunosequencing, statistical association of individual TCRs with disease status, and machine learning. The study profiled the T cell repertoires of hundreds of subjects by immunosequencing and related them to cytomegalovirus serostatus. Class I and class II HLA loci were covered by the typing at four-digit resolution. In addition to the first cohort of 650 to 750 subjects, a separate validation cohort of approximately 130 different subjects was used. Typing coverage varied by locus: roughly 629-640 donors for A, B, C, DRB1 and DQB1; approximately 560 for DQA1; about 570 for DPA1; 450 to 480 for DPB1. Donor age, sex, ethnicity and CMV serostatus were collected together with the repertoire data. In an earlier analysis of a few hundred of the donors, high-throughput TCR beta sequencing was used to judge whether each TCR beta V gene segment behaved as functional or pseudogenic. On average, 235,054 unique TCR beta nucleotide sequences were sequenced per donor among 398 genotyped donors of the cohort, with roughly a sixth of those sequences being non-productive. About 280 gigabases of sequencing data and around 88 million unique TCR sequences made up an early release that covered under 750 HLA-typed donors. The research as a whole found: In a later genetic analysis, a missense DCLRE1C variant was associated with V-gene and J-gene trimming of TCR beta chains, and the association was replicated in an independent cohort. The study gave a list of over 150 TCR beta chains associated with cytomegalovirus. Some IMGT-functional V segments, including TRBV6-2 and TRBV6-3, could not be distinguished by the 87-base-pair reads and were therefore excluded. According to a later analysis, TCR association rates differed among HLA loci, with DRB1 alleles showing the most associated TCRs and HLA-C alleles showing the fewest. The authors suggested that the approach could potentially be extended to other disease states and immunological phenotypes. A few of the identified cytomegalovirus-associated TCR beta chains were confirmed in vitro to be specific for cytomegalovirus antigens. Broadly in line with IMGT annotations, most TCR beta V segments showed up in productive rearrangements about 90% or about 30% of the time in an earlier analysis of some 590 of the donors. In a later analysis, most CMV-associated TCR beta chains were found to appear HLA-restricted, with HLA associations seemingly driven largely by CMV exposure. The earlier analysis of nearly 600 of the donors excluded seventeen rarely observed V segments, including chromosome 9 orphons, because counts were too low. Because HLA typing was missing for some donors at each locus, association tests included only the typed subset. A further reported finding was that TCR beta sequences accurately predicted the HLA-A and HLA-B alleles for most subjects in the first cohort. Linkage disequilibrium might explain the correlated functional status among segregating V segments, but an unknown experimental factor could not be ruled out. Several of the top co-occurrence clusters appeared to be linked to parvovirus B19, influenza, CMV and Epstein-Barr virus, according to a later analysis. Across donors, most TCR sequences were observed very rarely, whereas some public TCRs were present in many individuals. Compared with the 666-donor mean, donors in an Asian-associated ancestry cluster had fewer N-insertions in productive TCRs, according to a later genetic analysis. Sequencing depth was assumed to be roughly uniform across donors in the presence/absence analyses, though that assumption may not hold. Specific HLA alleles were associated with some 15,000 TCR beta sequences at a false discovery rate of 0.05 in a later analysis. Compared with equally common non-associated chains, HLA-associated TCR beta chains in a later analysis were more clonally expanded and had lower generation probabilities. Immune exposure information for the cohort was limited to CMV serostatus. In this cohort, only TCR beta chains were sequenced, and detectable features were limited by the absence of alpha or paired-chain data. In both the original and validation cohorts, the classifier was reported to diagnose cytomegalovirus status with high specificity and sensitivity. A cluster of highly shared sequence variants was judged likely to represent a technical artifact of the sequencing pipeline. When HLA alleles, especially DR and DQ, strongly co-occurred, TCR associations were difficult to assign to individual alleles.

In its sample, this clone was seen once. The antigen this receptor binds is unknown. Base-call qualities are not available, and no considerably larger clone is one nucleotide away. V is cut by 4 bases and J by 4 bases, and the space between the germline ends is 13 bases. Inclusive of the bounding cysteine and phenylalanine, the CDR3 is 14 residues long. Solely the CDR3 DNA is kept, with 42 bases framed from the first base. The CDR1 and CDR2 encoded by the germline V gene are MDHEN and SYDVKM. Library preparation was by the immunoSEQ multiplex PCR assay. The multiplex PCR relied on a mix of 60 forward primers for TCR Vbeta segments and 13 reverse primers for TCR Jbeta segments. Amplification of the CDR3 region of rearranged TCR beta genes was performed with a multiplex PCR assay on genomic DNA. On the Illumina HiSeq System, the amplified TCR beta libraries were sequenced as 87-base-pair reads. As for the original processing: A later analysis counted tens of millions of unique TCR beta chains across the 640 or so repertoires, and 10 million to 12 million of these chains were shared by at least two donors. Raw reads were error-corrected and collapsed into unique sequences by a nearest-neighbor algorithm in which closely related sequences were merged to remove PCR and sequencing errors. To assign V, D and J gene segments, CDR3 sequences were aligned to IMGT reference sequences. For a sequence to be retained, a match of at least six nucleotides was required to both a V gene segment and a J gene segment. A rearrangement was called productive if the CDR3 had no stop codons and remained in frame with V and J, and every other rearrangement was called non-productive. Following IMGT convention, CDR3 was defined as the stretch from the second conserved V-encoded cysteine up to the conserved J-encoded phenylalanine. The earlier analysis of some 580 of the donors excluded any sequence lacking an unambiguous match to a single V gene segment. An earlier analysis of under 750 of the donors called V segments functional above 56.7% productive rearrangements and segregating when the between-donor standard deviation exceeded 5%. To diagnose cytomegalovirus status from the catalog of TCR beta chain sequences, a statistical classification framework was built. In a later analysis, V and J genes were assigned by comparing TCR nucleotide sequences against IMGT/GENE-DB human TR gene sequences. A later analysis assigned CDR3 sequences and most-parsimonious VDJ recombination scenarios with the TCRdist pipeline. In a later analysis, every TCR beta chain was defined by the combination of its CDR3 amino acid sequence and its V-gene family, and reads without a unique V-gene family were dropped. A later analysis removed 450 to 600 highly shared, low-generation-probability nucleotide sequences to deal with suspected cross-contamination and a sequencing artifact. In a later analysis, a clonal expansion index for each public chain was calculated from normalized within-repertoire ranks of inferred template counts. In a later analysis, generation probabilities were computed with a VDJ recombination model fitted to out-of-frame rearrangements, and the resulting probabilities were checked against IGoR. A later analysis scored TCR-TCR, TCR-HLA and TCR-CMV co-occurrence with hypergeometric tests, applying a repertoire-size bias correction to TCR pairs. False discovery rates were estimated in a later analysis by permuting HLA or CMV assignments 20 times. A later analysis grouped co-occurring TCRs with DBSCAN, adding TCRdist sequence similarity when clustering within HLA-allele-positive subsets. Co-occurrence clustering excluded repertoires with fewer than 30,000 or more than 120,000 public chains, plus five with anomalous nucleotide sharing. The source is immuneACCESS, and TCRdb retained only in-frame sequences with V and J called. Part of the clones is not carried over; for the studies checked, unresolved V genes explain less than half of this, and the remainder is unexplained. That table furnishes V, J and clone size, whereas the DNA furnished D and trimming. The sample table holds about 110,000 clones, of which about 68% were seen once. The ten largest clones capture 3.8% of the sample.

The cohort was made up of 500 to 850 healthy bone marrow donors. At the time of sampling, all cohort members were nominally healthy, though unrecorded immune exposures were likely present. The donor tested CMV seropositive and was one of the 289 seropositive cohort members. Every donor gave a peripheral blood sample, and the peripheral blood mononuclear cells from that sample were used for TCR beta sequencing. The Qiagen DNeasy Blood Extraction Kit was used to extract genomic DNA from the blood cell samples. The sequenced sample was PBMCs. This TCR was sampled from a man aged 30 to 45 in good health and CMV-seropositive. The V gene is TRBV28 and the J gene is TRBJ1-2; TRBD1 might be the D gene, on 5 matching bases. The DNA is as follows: TGTGCCAGCAGTTCGCGCGCCAGGGTCTATGGCTACACCTTC. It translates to CASSSRARVYGYTF.